Following are 24 T cell receptor beta chains from one sample sequenced in a study of regulatory T cells in long-lasting Graves disease. HTBI primers from iRepertoire and Arm-PCR of CDR3 regions yielded the TCR beta libraries. MiXCR, run by TCRdb on the multiplex PCR reads, gives a single entry per CDR3 protein. The sample yields hundreds of thousands of distinct CDR3 sequences, 15% to 17% seen once. Described time point: newly diagnosed GD, antithyroid drugs for less than 3 months. PBMC-extracted RNA yielded the TCR library. Specimen: peripheral blood mononuclear cells (PBMCs), collected at new diagnosis, from a patient treated with antithyroid drugs. These receptors came from a female donor with Graves disease.

This clonotype has ten or more counts. The chain recombines TRBV10-2 with TRBJ1-1; the D is unclear. In germline, CDR1 is WSHSY, CDR2 SAAADI. The CDR3 loop spans 14 amino acids. Trimming took 10 bases from V and 3 from J, leaving 18 bases between them. The CDR3 here is CATLNGVGDTEAFF. The CDR3 region has the DNA TGCGCCACCTTAAACGGCGTTGGTGACACTGAAGCTTTCTTT.

This clonotype was counted many times. This sequence joins TRBV30 and TRBJ1-2, with D unresolved. The germline V gene has CDR1 GTSNPN and CDR2 SVGIG (reference sequence). The CDR3 sequence is 15 residues long. The V gene lost 0 bases and the J gene lost 3 bases, with 14 bases spanning the gap. For the CDR3, the DNA is TGTGCCTGGAGTGTAAGGCGTCACGGGGACTATGGCTACACCTTC. It is translated as CAWSVRRHGDYGYTF.

As to this clonotype: This may arise from a read error, as a much more abundant clone is one base away. Because the CDR3 is missing its conserved closing phenylalanine or tryptophan, this is likely a read error. V usage is TRBV27 and J usage is TRBJ2-1; D remains ambiguous. CDR1 is MNHEY, CDR2 SMNVEV, per germline (reference sequence). This CDR3 is built from 16 residues. V gave up 4 bases and J gave up 0 bases, with 13 bases separating them. The CDR3 loop reads CASSSRPPRSYNEQFL. The DNA of the CDR3 is TGTGCCAGCAGTTCAAGGCCCCCCCGCTCCTACAATGAGCAGTTCCTC.

The chain recombines TRBV10-3 with TRBJ1-4; the D is unclear. The CDR3 is made up of 12 amino acids. V lost 0 bases to trimming and J lost 7 bases, with 3 bases between them. Germline V CDR1 and CDR2: ENHRY, SYGVKD. The CDR3 sequence: CAISESSEKLFF. For the CDR3, the DNA is TGTGCCATCAGTGAGTCGTCTGAAAAACTGTTTTTT.

V is TRBV12-3 or TRBV12-4 and J is TRBJ2-1; D gene unclear. V was shortened by 3 bases and J by 9 bases, with 12 bases between the two germline ends. The length of the CDR3 is 13 residues. The CDR3 DNA is TGTGCCAGCAGTTTTTCTGACACTTCTGAGCAGTTCTTC. Its protein product is CASSFSDTSEQFF.

This clonotype was recorded at least ten times. The V and J genes are TRBV9 and TRBJ2-1; D remains ambiguous. From germline, CDR1 is SGDLS and CDR2 YYNGEE. The CDR3 extends over 15 amino acids. The V gene lost 4 bases and the J gene lost 4 bases, with 15 bases spanning the gap. In DNA form, the CDR3 reads TGTGCCAGCAGCACATCCCCCGGCCCATACAATGAGCAGTTCTTC. Protein: CASSTSPGPYNEQFF.

By share, this clonotype counts as medium-sized. The rearrangement uses TRBV24-1 and TRBJ1-1; no definite D call. V was clipped by 5 bases and J by 2 bases, with 8 bases between them. Germline loops: CDR1 KGHDR, CDR2 SFDVKD. This CDR3 region has 13 residues. CDR3 protein: CATSALGNTEAFF. DNA for the CDR3: TGTGCCACCAGTGCCCTAGGCAACACTGAAGCTTTCTTT.

The CDR3: CASSLLGQLYNEQFF. The CDR3 DNA reads as TGTGCCAGCAGCTTGTTGGGACAGTTATACAATGAGCAGTTCTTC. V and J are TRBV5-5 and TRBJ2-1; 7 bases map to TRBD1. Germline assignment: CDR1 SGHKS and CDR2 YYEKEE (reference sequence). This CDR3 has 15 amino acids. The J segment lost 4 bases and the V segment lost 1 base, leaving 5 bases of the junction unmatched. The variable domain in full, with the rest retrieved from reference TRBV5-5 and TRBJ2-1, is DAGVTQSPTHLIKTRGQQVTLRCSPISGHKSVSWYQQVLGQGPQFIFQYYEKEERGRGNFPDRFSARQFPNYSSELNVNALLLGDSALYLCASSLLGQLYNEQFFGPGTRLTVL.

This clonotype was observed many times. The chain employs TRBV2 and TRBJ2-1; the match to TRBD2 covers 7 bases. The CDR3 runs 14 residues. CDR1 and CDR2 from the germline V gene are SNHLY and FYNNEI. V shed 8 bases, J shed 3 bases, and the junction held 7 bases outside the gene matches. CDR3 region: CASLGRGDYNEQFF. The CDR3 DNA reads TGTGCCAGCCTGGGACGGGGGGACTACAATGAGCAGTTCTTC.

This clonotype was counted many times. V gene TRBV12-3 or TRBV12-4 combines with J gene TRBJ1-4, with unresolved D. V was clipped by 3 bases and J by 6 bases, with 8 bases between them. This CDR3 spans 13 amino acids. In DNA, the CDR3 is TGTGCCAGCAGTTTGAGAAGAGATGAAAAACTGTTTTTT. This codes for CASSLRRDEKLFF.

At least ten counts were recorded for this clonotype. This chain connects TRBV5-5 to TRBJ2-3; D may be TRBD2 (6 bases). Germline V CDR1 and CDR2: SGHKS, YYEKEE (reference sequence). This CDR3 spans 16 amino acids. V lost 1 base, J lost 2 bases, and 14 bases lay in between. The CDR3 nucleotides are TGTGCCAGCAGCTTGCTTGTTGCGGGGCCCACAGATACGCAGTATTTT. This codes for CASSLLVAGPTDTQYF.

This chain's CDR3 is CAISESPAGGSNEQFF. As DNA, the CDR3 is TGTGCCATCAGTGAGTCCCCAGCGGGAGGGTCAAATGAGCAGTTCTTC. The rearrangement links TRBV10-3 to TRBJ2-1; TRBD2 agrees at 10 bases. Looked up from germline, CDR1 is ENHRY and CDR2 is SYGVKD. Trimming took 0 bases from V and 7 from J; bases not matched to a gene: 6. The CDR3 runs to 16 residues.

The chain employs TRBV5-5 and TRBJ1-3, with TRBD1 identical over 9 bases. The V gene end was trimmed by 4 bases and the J gene end by 5 bases; junction bases not matched to a gene: 4. This CDR3 comprises 14 residues. From germline, CDR1 is SGHKS and CDR2 YYEKEE (reference sequence). The DNA for the CDR3 is TGTGCCAGCAGCCCCGGACAGGGGCGAAACACCATATATTTT. Protein sequence: CASSPGQGRNTIYF.

This clonotype was counted ten times or more. V usage is TRBV5-4 and J usage is TRBJ2-3; TRBD2 aligns across 16 bases. The germline V gene has CDR1 SGHNT and CDR2 YYREEE (reference sequence). J was trimmed by 8 bases and V by 5 bases; bases with no gene match: 8. CDR3 length: 16 residues. DNA for the CDR3: TGTGCCAGCAGTCGTGGGACTAGCGGGGGGGCAGGTACGCAGTATTTT. Residues: CASSRGTSGGAGTQYF.

This clonotype was counted ten times or more. This sequence joins TRBV7-2 and TRBJ2-7; 12 bases align to TRBD2. Germline V CDR1 and CDR2: SGHTA, FQGNSA. The CDR3 has 15 residues. The junction had 2 bases not matched to a gene; V was cut back by 1 base and J by 4 bases. CDR3 nucleotide sequence: TGTGCCAGCAGCTTAGAACTAGCGGGAGGTTACGAGCAGTACTTC. Translating it yields CASSLELAGGYEQYF.

This clonotype was recorded at least ten times. The chain uses TRBV5-1 and TRBJ1-2, with D possibly TRBD1 on 5 matching bases. V was cut by 0 bases and J by 4 bases, with 13 bases left in between. The length of the CDR3 is 15 residues. Germline values: CDR1 SGHRS, CDR2 YFSETQ. The CDR3 reads CASSLAGTGFYGYTF. CDR3 nucleotides: TGCGCCAGCAGCTTGGCCGGTACAGGTTTCTATGGCTACACCTTC.

This clonotype came up many times. The chain uses TRBV30 and TRBJ2-1; D uncertain. The CDR3 has 15 amino acids. CDR1 GTSNPN and CDR2 SVGIG come from the germline V gene (reference sequence). The V end lost 1 base, the J end lost 7 bases, and 17 bases lay between the germline ends. As DNA, the CDR3 is TGTGCCTGGAGTGGGCGATGGGCCCTGATGAATGAGCAGTTCTTC. Encoded protein: CAWSGRWALMNEQFF.

This rearrangement joins TRBV28 to TRBJ1-2, with D unresolved. This CDR3 spans 15 amino acids. Germline V gene sequence: CDR1 MDHEN, CDR2 SYDVKM. Trimming stripped 4 bases from V and 4 bases from J, with 16 bases between. The CDR3 reads CASSSSSRGSYGYTF. For the CDR3, the DNA is TGTGCCAGCAGTTCTTCTAGCCGCGGGAGCTATGGCTACACCTTC.

This clonotype showed up many times. V usage is TRBV7-2 and J usage is TRBJ2-1, with 8 bases fitting TRBD2. V gave up 8 bases and J gave up 8 bases; unmatched junction bases: 17. In germline, CDR1 is SGHTA, CDR2 FQGNSA. The CDR3 has 16 residues. The CDR3 DNA reads TGTGCCAGCGGGATGAGAGGGGTAGCGGGATTCGATGAGCAGTTCTTC. It yields the protein CASGMRGVAGFDEQFF.

This clonotype was counted many times. The chain is built from TRBV20-1 and TRBJ1-1; D possibly corresponds to TRBD1 (5 bases). V was pared by 3 bases and J by 0 bases, with 14 bases between. Germline CDR1 and CDR2: DFQATT and SNEGSKA (reference sequence). The CDR3 has 15 residues. As DNA, the CDR3 is TGCAGTGCTAGGAGGGATCAGGGTTTGAACACTGAAGCTTTCTTT. Protein: CSARRDQGLNTEAFF.

Many counts were recorded for this clonotype. This rearrangement joins TRBV12-3 or TRBV12-4 to TRBJ2-7; D may match TRBD1 or TRBD2 (5 bases each). This CDR3 has 18 residues. Trimming left V 0 bases short and J 2 bases short, with 20 bases between. The CDR3, as DNA: TGTGCCAGCAGTTTAGCGGGGGTCGGGACCGCTTTTACCTACGAGCAGTACTTC. Protein product: CASSLAGVGTAFTYEQYF.

This clonotype came up many times. The CDR3 DNA reads as TGTGCCAGCAGCTTATCCCTGAGCGGATCACCCCTCCACTTT. Amino acid sequence: CASSLSLSGSPLHF. This chain links TRBV11-2 with TRBJ1-6, with D hard to call. This CDR3 comprises 14 residues. In germline, CDR1 is SGHAT, CDR2 FQNNGV. The V end was cut by 2 bases, the J end by 10 bases, with 12 bases between.

This clonotype came up many times. The CDR3 DNA reads TGTGCCAGCAGTTTACGGCCCACGTGGGGCTACGAGCAGTACTTC. It is translated as CASSLRPTWGYEQYF. The chain has TRBV28 and TRBJ2-7; no clear D. Germline V gives CDR1 MDHEN, CDR2 SYDVKM. Trimming removed 2 bases from V and 3 bases from J, with 14 bases in between. The CDR3 totals 15 residues.

Concerning this clonotype itself: One base separates it from a far larger clone, so it is likely a read error. The rearrangement links TRBV7-2 to TRBJ2-3, with D possibly TRBD1 on 5 matching bases. The J call may be faulty, since TRBJ1-1 better matches the DNA end. CDR3 size: 13 residues. Germline CDR1 SGHTA, CDR2 FQGNSA. CDR3 sequence reads: CVSSGGTGTEAFF. CDR3 nucleotide sequence: TGTGTCAGCAGCGGTGGGACCGGCACTGAAGCTTTCTTT.